This T cell receptor beta chain was sequenced for a study of blood T cell repertoires in COVID-19. Overall study context: The United States, Italy and Spain supplied acute and convalescent COVID-19 samples. T cells, B-cell-depleted T cells, or PBMCs supplied cDNA or gDNA.

TCRdb's copy holds only in-frame clones and misses some; the assay was immunoSEQ multiplex PCR. The sample holds roughly 230,000 clones; around 83% are singletons and the top ten take under 7%. Cohorts were determined from participant-reported clinical history. V shed 1 base and J shed 1 base, with 8 bases lying between them. The CDR3 runs 14 residues. Per the germline V gene, CDR1 is SGHKS and CDR2 is YYEKEE (reference sequence). The sequencing sample was made of PBMCs or T cells enriched from blood (not recorded which). The TCR sequence derives from a woman between 50 and 59 years old who had been exposed to COVID-19. The V and J genes are TRBV5-5 and TRBJ1-1; no clear D gene. CDR3 nucleotide sequence: TGTGCCAGCAGCTTGTATGGCGGGAACACTGAAGCTTTCTTT. Its protein is CASSLYGGNTEAFF.